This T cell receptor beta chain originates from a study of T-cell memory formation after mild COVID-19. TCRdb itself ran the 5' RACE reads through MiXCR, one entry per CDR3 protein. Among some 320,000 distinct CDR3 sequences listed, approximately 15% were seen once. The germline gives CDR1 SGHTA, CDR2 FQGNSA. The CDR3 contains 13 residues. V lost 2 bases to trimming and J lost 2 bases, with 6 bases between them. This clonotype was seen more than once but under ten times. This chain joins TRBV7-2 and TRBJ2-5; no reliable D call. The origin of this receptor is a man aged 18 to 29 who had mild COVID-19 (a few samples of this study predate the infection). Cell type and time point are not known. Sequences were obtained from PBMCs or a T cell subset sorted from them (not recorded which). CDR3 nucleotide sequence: TGTGCCAGCAGCTTACCAGCTCAAGAGACCCAGTACTTC. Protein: CASSLPAQETQYF. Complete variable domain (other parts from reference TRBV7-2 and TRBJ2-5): GAGVSQSPSNKVTEKGKDVELRCDPISGHTALYWYRQSLGQGLEFLIYFQGNSAPDKSGLPSDRFSAERTGGSVSTLTIQRTQQEDSAVYLCASSLPAQETQYFGPGTRLLVL.